These T cell receptor beta chains were read from a single sample in a study of T cells in Graves' hyperthyroidism and ophthalmopathy. TCRdb reanalysed the multiplex PCR reads using MiXCR and keeps one entry per CDR3 protein. In the table there are 600,000 or so distinct CDR3 sequences, around 14% of which are singletons. Sequencing used blood. The receptors here all came from a woman between 18 and 29 years old with Graves' ophthalmopathy. CDR3s include the opening cysteine and the closing phenylalanine or tryptophan. D genes are given only for firm matches. Size values are once, few and many counts, or a class for expanded clones, and some rows have none.

abundance	d_gene	len	v_gene	j_gene	CDR3aa
.	TRBD2	18	TRBV5-1	TRBJ2-1	CASSFPTSGSKSYNEQFF
many	.	14	TRBV11-3	TRBJ2-5	CASSLAREQETQYF
many	.	15	TRBV20-1	TRBJ2-5	CSASRGRTLTETQYF
few	.	12	TRBV7-9	TRBJ1-1	CASSPEEPEAFF
many	.	16	TRBV6-5	TRBJ1-1	CASSYSSGLENTEAFF
.	TRBD1	15	TRBV7-9	TRBJ2-2	CASSGAGGYTGELFF
many	.	15	TRBV3-1	TRBJ1-4	CASSQGRGLNEKLFF
many	.	13	TRBV20-1	TRBJ2-1	CSASGWQNNEQFF
.	TRBD2	17	TRBV6-2/TRBV6-3	TRBJ2-1	CASSYSGSGSVIGEQFF
few	.	17	TRBV18	TRBJ1-1	CASSPPARVRGNTEAFF
once	TRBD1	15	TRBV6-5	TRBJ1-3	CASSYSRQGGNTIYF